The sequence of this T cell receptor beta chain was determined in a study of radiation and T cells in renal cell carcinoma (dated by TCRdb to the early 2020s). In the study overall: In total, about 50 samples, comprising around 26 tumors and around 27 peripheral blood samples, were subjected to TCR beta sequencing. The last blood draw occurred 4 weeks after radiation, at the same time as nephrectomy. In the 40 to 55 samples combined, several million unique CDR3 nucleotide sequences were found, encoding 2.5 million to 3 million unique CDR3 amino acid sequences. Study-wide conclusions, independent of this receptor: In blood, the top tumor clonotypes increased from baseline to 2 weeks after radiation and then shrank by 4 weeks, which suggests a temporary expansion of tumor-resident clones. Because no pretreatment tumor biopsies were available, whether clonotypes were present in the tumor at baseline could not be determined. With a single-armed trial design, the study had no way to address how radiation dose or scheduling affects the TCR repertoire. Blood repertoire dynamics were not followed beyond 4 weeks after treatment.

The intended sense of this specimen's time point label: blood 4 weeks post-SBRT, at nephrectomy. The meaning of the sample's treatment or condition label: 15 Gy SBRT to primary tumor, nephrectomy 4 weeks later. Samples were obtained from a clinical trial, in which 15 Gy stereotactic body radiation therapy was delivered to primary renal cell carcinomas and nephrectomy was performed 4 weeks later. To follow tumor-enriched clonotypes, serial peripheral blood was collected from radiation-treated patients at baseline and at 2 weeks and 4 weeks after SBRT. Every patient's renal cell carcinoma showed clear cell pathology. Genomic DNA for TCR sequencing was prepared using the QIAamp DNA Blood Mini Kit (Qiagen). Only samples passing all quality control checks were included in the analyses. The germline V gene encodes CDR1 SGHNT and CDR2 YENEEA. Trimming accounts for 2 bases at V and 4 bases at J, while the number of junction bases matched to no gene is 7. From its cysteine to its phenylalanine, the CDR3 spans 17 amino acids. The read is trimmed to its CDR3 DNA, 51 bases read in frame from base 1.

About this clone itself: The antigen it binds to is not known. No much larger clonotype is one base removed from it; base qualities were not supplied.

The immunoSEQ kit was used, according to the manufacturer's recommendations, to generate TCR beta libraries from genomic DNA. To prepare the libraries, a first multiplex PCR with proprietary primers was run, followed by a second PCR that added unique barcodes, and a bead cleanup was done after each round. A kit-provided positive control reaction and a negative control reaction were included in every sample batch. The final libraries underwent checking on an Agilent 4200 TapeStation D1000 ScreenTape, volumetric pooling, and quantification by qPCR. Sequencing ran on an Illumina NextSeq500 with a MidOutput 150-cycle cartridge, using 156 Read1 and 15 Index1 cycles with kit custom primers. The pooled library was loaded at 0.75 to 1 pM, with a roughly 20% PhiX control spiked in. The study's own analysis went as follows. Vendor-processed data were analyzed in R, with a clonotype defined as all T cells sharing the same CDR3 nucleotide sequence. For clone abundance analyses, frequencies were normalized to the 10,000 most abundant clones per sample. Before analysis, public T cell clones were removed, and these numbered fewer than six per sample on average. A difference in abundance of at least 32-fold between compartments was used to define tumor-enriched and baseline blood-enriched clonotypes. Clonotypes expanded or contracted between blood time points were identified with a beta-binomial differential abundance model. The Baroni-Urbani and Buser coefficient was used to measure tumor-blood repertoire similarity, and groups were compared with two-tailed Wilcoxon tests in R. TCRdb took over this immuneACCESS table, retaining in-frame rearrangements with V and J assigned. Such tables are incomplete; in checked studies, under half of the missing clones stem from an unresolved V gene, and the remainder is unexplained. V, J and clone size are taken as reported in that table, and D and trimming were inferred from the DNA itself. For this sample there are approximately 70,000 clones; over 60% appear just once. The top ten hold more than 6.5% of the sample.

The material was blood, obtained from a patient whose treatment included radiotherapy and nephrectomy. Rearrangement joined TRBV11-3 to TRBJ2-3; the junction holds 12 bases that match TRBD2. The receptor was derived from a man aged 60-69 years with renal cell carcinoma. CDR3 region: CASSLRASGRAPDTQYF. Here is the DNA: TGTGCCAGCAGCTTACGGGCTAGCGGGAGGGCCCCAGATACGCAGTATTTT. The CDR3, completed at both ends by the reference TRBV11-3 and TRBJ2-3 genes, gives the full variable domain EAGVVQSPRYKIIEKKQPVAFWCNPISGHNTLYWYLQNLGQGPELLIRYENEEAVDDSQLPKDRFSAERLKGVDSTLKIQPAELGDSAVYLCASSLRASGRAPDTQYFGPGTRLTVL.